The entry below describes one T cell receptor beta chain. The antigen remains unidentified. This table comes from immunoSEQ multiplex PCR, and its TCRdb copy is limited to in-frame clones, with some not included. Counted here are fewer than 110,000 clones, around 90% occurring once; the ten biggest clones make up roughly 0.64%. Germline V lookup: CDR1 MNHNS, CDR2 SASEGT. The CDR3 spans 15 residues. V dropped 6 bases and J dropped 4; count of bases not matched to a gene: 7. This sample is part of a study of graft-versus-host responses after intestinal transplantation. Overall study context: Every recipient underwent anti-thymocyte globulin induction, then tacrolimus and steroids for roughly 3 years.

General observations from the study: The study found high graft-versus-host to host-versus-graft clonal ratios in allografts of patients with graft-donor T cell macrochimerism.

The TCR sequence derives from a human donor who was the organ donor for an intestinal transplant. The chain has TRBV6-1 and TRBJ2-1, with 9 bases identical to TRBD2. The sequenced sample was unstimulated CD4+ T cells sorted from spleen or lymph node cells, obtained before transplant. The CDR3 loop reads CASSEGLAVYNEQFF. CDR3 nucleotides: TGTGCCAGCAGCGAGGGACTAGCAGTATACAATGAGCAGTTCTTC.